The clone carrying this T cell receptor (beta chain) was seen repeatedly, ten times or more. The sample originates from a study of blood T cells in healthy people across ages. Trimming took 0 bases from V and 2 from J, leaving 8 bases between them. Germline loops: CDR1 SGHDN, CDR2 FVKESK. The CDR3 extends over 14 amino acids. Then a second PCR, running roughly 7 to 11 cycles, was carried out with a sample-barcoded 5' primer and a J-beta primer mix. From the 5' RACE reads, TCRdb called clonotypes with MiXCR, one entry per CDR3 protein. The table lists 870,000 or so distinct CDR3 sequences, more than 25% of them singletons, with 15% to 20% in the top ten.

The J gene is TRBJ2-7, the V gene TRBV14; D is ambiguous. The receptor was isolated from a woman older than 75 in good health. Sequenced material: blood. Here the CDR3 DNA reads TGTGCCAGCAGCCAAGATTGGGGAACCTACGAGCAGTACTTC. It specifies CASSQDWGTYEQYF.